One and the same sample provided the 5 T cell receptor beta chains below, sequenced in a study of blood T cell repertoires in COVID-19. Here immunoSEQ multiplex PCR was the method, and the copy in TCRdb shows in-frame clones only, minus some. The sample has around 57,000 clones; about nine tenths are singletons. Material for sequencing was peripheral blood. The receptors were gathered from a woman aged 80 or over with COVID-19, enrolled during active disease.

The chain joins TRBV11-2 to TRBJ2-7, with a weak D call TRBD2 (6 bases). V lost 5 bases, J lost 4 bases, and 15 bases lay in between. This CDR3 comprises 14 residues. Germline CDR1 and CDR2: SGHAT and FQNNGV. The CDR3 DNA reads TGTGCCAGCAGCCGACTAGGTCTCTTTTACGAGCAGTACTTC. Translation: CASSRLGLFYEQYF.

V is TRBV4-1 and J is TRBJ1-4, with D uncertain. The CDR3 has 16 residues. With 4 bases removed from V and 0 bases from J, the gap between germline ends came to 12 bases. Per the germline V gene, CDR1 is MGHRA and CDR2 is YSYEKL. CDR3 loop: CASSLAGDPTNEKLFF. In DNA, the CDR3 is TGCGCCAGCAGCCTCGCAGGTGATCCAACTAATGAAAAACTGTTTTTT.

This sequence joins TRBV5-6 and TRBJ1-2; weak D call: TRBD1 (5 bases). The germline V and J ends were trimmed by 3 bases and 4 bases, with 10 bases remaining between them. The CDR3 length is 13 residues. Germline CDR1 reads SGHDT; CDR2 reads YYEEEE. CDR3 sequence: CASSYDSSYGYTF. The CDR3 nucleotides are TGTGCCAGCAGCTATGACAGTAGCTATGGCTACACCTTC.

The chain employs TRBV5-1 and TRBJ1-6, with 8 bases lining up with TRBD1. Trimming cost V 5 bases and J 9 bases; bases outside gene matches: 7. The germline V gene encodes CDR1 SGHRS and CDR2 YFSETQ. The CDR3 covers 14 residues. The CDR3 is CASSKDRVSSPLHF. The CDR3 coding sequence is TGCGCCAGCAGTAAGGACAGGGTGAGTTCACCCCTCCACTTT.

The rearrangement links TRBV5-1 to TRBJ2-2; 10 nucleotides align to TRBD2. Germline V gene lookup returns CDR1 SGHRS and CDR2 YFSETQ. V was clipped by 0 bases and J by 5 bases; unmatched bases: 10. This CDR3 region has 18 residues. Here the CDR3 reads CASSLVPAGGPGTGELFF. DNA for the CDR3: TGCGCCAGCAGCTTGGTTCCAGCGGGGGGGCCAGGGACCGGGGAGCTGTTTTTT.